This is a list of T cell receptor beta chains from one sample in a study of T-cell reconstitution after alpha-beta-depleted transplantation in children. TCRdb passed the PCR reads through MiXCR, listing each CDR3 protein once. The sample carries 600,000 to 700,000 distinct CDR3 sequences, under 15% recorded once. Specimen: PBMCs, collected before TCRalphabeta/CD19-depleted stem cell transplant. These receptors were obtained from a girl aged 2 to 10 with congenital amegakaryocytic thrombocytopenia, due to receive a stem cell transplant. CDR3s include the opening cysteine and the closing phenylalanine or tryptophan. D genes are given only for firm matches. Clone size is given for some rows only: seen once, a few or many times, or a class if the clone is expanded.

>few|TRBJ2-7|-|TRBV20-1
CSATLGGEQYF
TGCAGTGCTACCCTAGGGGGCGAGCAGTACTTC
>many|TRBJ2-1|-|TRBV4-1
CASSQEGRAGTYNEQFF
TGCGCCAGCAGCCAAGAGGGGCGTGCGGGGACCTACAATGAGCAGTTCTTC
>few|TRBJ2-3|TRBD2|TRBV11-2
CASSELAGGPRWYF
TGTGCCAGCAGCGAACTAGCGGGAGGGCCTCGGTGGTATTTT
>many|TRBJ1-2|TRBD1|TRBV29-1
CSVGGGTGSSGYTF
TGCAGCGTTGGTGGTGGGACAGGGTCTTCCGGCTACACCTTC
>-|TRBJ1-4|TRBD1|TRBV20-1
CSAREGQGDEKLFF
TGCAGTGCTAGAGAGGGACAGGGTGATGAAAAACTGTTTTTT
>many|TRBJ2-7|-|TRBV15
CATSRDLGRTYEQYF
TGTGCCACCAGCAGAGACCTCGGACGAACCTACGAGCAGTACTTC
>-|TRBJ2-1|-|TRBV7-8
CASSSITGNEQFF
TGTGCCAGCAGTTCTATCACGGGGAATGAGCAGTTCTTC
>many|TRBJ1-1|-|TRBV7-9
CASSLPVNTEAFF
TGTGCCAGCAGCTTACCGGTGAACACTGAAGCTTTCTTT
>-|TRBJ2-1|-|TRBV10-3
CAISDNREDEQFF
TGTGCCATCAGTGACAACAGGGAGGATGAGCAGTTCTTC
>many|TRBJ1-1|-|TRBV20-1
CSAGGTLFNTEAFF
TGCAGTGCTGGGGGGACTCTCTTCAACACTGAAGCTTTCTTT
>many|TRBJ2-7|-|TRBV29-1
CSVAPSGFSSYEQYF
TGCAGCGTTGCCCCCTCAGGGTTCTCCTCCTACGAGCAGTACTTC
>many|TRBJ2-1|-|TRBV29-1
CSVEGTGPGKFF
TGCAGCGTTGAAGGGACCGGACCCGGGAAGTTCTTC
>few|TRBJ2-7|-|TRBV20-1
CSASRNLGHLLSYEQYF
TGCAGTGCTAGCAGAAACTTGGGACACCTTCTATCCTACGAGCAGTACTTC
>few|TRBJ2-2|TRBD1|TRBV7-6
CASSPWTGDGELFF
TGTGCCAGCAGCCCCTGGACAGGGGACGGGGAGCTGTTTTTT
>many|TRBJ2-3|-|TRBV28
CASSLRGGSTDTQYF
TGTGCCAGCAGTCTGAGGGGAGGTTCCACAGATACGCAGTATTTT
>-|TRBJ1-1|-|TRBV3-1
CASSQEERMRVNTEAFF
TGTGCCAGCAGCCAAGAAGAGCGTATGAGGGTGAACACTGAAGCTTTCTTT
>few|TRBJ1-4|TRBD1|TRBV7-8
CASSPGQVNPFATNEKLFF
TGTGCCAGCAGCCCAGGACAGGTTAATCCCTTTGCAACTAATGAAAAACTGTTTTTT
>many|TRBJ2-1|TRBD2|TRBV7-2
CASSPQAGAGNEQFF
TGTGCCAGCAGTCCCCAAGCGGGAGCCGGCAATGAGCAGTTCTTC
>few|TRBJ1-1|-|TRBV2
CASSATGEAFF
TGTGCCAGCTCCGCGACTGGCGAAGCTTTCTTT
>many|TRBJ2-7|-|TRBV20-1
CSAREIQGGRGNEQYF
TGCAGTGCTAGAGAAATCCAGGGGGGCAGGGGAAACGAGCAGTACTTC
>many|TRBJ2-1|-|TRBV15
CATAPSSSYNEQFF
TGTGCCACCGCCCCAAGCAGCTCCTACAATGAGCAGTTCTTC
>few|TRBJ2-1|TRBD2|TRBV5-1
CASSPAGAIGAVLNEQFF
TGCGCCAGCAGCCCAGCGGGGGCGATCGGAGCAGTACTCAATGAGCAGTTCTTC
>-|TRBJ2-7|TRBD1|TRBV20-1
CSAPKGTGGSEQYF
TGCAGTGCTCCTAAGGGGACAGGGGGCAGCGAGCAGTACTTC
>few|TRBJ2-6|-|TRBV7-6
CASSSIRSGANVLTF
TGTGCCAGCAGCTCGATTCGCTCTGGGGCCAACGTCCTGACTTTC
>many|TRBJ2-2|TRBD2|TRBV24-1
CATSDLAGGMDTGELFF
TGTGCCACCAGTGACCTAGCGGGAGGGATGGACACCGGGGAGCTGTTTTTT
>-|TRBJ2-1|-|TRBV20-1
CSASRFRQTNNEQFF
TGCAGTGCCTCTCGGTTCCGGCAGACCAACAATGAGCAGTTCTTC
>many|TRBJ2-2|-|TRBV4-2
CASSQSSPVIRFDTGELFF
TGTGCCAGCAGCCAAAGCAGTCCCGTGATAAGATTTGACACCGGGGAGCTGTTTTTT
>few|TRBJ1-1|-|TRBV20-1
CSARDPRGAFF
TGCAGTGCTAGAGACCCCAGGGGAGCTTTCTTT
>few|TRBJ2-3|TRBD2|TRBV5-1
CASSSPNSGITDTQYF
TGCGCCAGCAGCTCGCCCAATAGCGGGATTACAGATACGCAGTATTTT
>few|TRBJ1-1|-|TRBV7-9
CASSQLTNTEAFF
TGTGCCAGCAGCCAACTAACGAACACTGAAGCTTTCTTT
>many|TRBJ2-4|-|TRBV7-9
CASSLIGRNSAKNIQYF
TGTGCCAGCAGCTTAATAGGTCGGAACTCGGCCAAAAACATTCAGTACTTC
>-|TRBJ2-3|TRBD1|TRBV7-2
CASSLEGQGVTYF
TGTGCCAGCAGCTTAGAGGGCCAGGGGGTTACGTATTTT
>many|TRBJ2-7|TRBD2|TRBV12-3/TRBV12-4
CASSPTSGKTYEQYF
TGTGCCAGCAGTCCGACTAGCGGGAAAACCTACGAGCAGTACTTC
>-|TRBJ2-1|-|TRBV3-1
CARGDRSYNEQFF
TGTGCCCGCGGGGATAGGTCCTACAATGAGCAGTTCTTC
>few|TRBJ1-1|-|TRBV7-2
CASSFWVNTEAFF
TGTGCCAGCAGCTTTTGGGTAAACACTGAAGCTTTCTTT
>-|TRBJ2-5|-|TRBV11-2
CASSLLPVVQETQYF
TGTGCCAGCAGCTTGCTCCCGGTCGTTCAAGAGACCCAGTACTTC
>-|TRBJ2-1|TRBD2|TRBV9
CASNVDPGGSSYNEQFF
TGTGCCAGCAACGTAGATCCGGGGGGTAGCTCCTACAATGAGCAGTTCTTC
>-|TRBJ1-3|-|TRBV21-1
CARTQPSSGNTIYF
TGTGCCAGGACACAACCATCCTCTGGAAACACCATATATTTT
>-|TRBJ1-1|-|TRBV11-1
CASSHKTGETEAFF
TGTGCCAGCAGCCACAAAACGGGGGAGACTGAAGCTTTCTTT
>many|TRBJ1-4|-|TRBV28
CATKTGAPNEKLFF
TGTGCCACCAAGACAGGAGCACCCAATGAAAAACTGTTTTTT
>many|TRBJ1-5|TRBD1|TRBV24-1
CATRQGGTQPQHF
TGTGCCACCAGACAGGGGGGCACTCAGCCCCAGCATTTT
>-|TRBJ2-1|-|TRBV20-1
CSARWGNEQFF
TGCAGTGCTAGATGGGGCAATGAGCAGTTCTTC
>-|TRBJ2-7|TRBD2|TRBV5-1
CASSVLAGDRYEQYF
TGCGCCAGCAGCGTACTAGCGGGAGATCGCTACGAGCAGTACTTC
>few|TRBJ2-1|-|TRBV5-1
CASSSIPGVLAEQFF
TGCGCCAGCAGCTCCATTCCGGGTGTCCTCGCGGAGCAGTTCTTC
>-|TRBJ2-1|-|TRBV7-9
CASSNLGLLDDEQFF
TGTGCCAGCAGCAACCTGGGGCTATTGGACGATGAGCAGTTCTTC
>many|TRBJ2-1|-|TRBV20-1
CSARDRGESGYNEQFF
TGCAGTGCTAGAGATCGAGGGGAATCAGGGTACAATGAGCAGTTCTTC
>-|TRBJ2-2|-|TRBV6-5
CASSYSKFGTAANTGELFF
TGTGCCAGCAGTTACTCGAAATTTGGGACGGCCGCGAACACCGGGGAGCTGTTTTTT
>-|TRBJ2-3|-|TRBV7-2
CASSLWPTDSDTQYF
TGTGCCAGCAGCTTATGGCCCACGGATTCGGATACGCAGTATTTT
>many|TRBJ2-5|-|TRBV5-1
CASSPLARRKETQYF
TGCGCCAGCAGTCCGCTAGCCCGGAGAAAAGAGACCCAGTACTTC